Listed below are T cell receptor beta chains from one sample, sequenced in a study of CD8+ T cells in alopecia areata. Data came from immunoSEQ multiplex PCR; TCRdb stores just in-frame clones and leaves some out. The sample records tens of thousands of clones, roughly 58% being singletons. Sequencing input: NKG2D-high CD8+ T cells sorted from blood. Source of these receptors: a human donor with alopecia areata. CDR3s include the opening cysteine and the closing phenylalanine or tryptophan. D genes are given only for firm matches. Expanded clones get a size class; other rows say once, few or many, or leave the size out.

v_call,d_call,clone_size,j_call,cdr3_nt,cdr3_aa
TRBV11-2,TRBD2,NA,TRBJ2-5,TGTGCCAGCAGCTCCAAAGCGGGGGGTCAAGAGACCCAGTACTTC,CASSSKAGGQETQYF
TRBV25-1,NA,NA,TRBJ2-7,TGTGCCAGCTCTGCTTACGAGCAGTACTTC,CASSAYEQYF
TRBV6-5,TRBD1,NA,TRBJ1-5,TGTGCCAGCAGCCCCGGGACAGGTATTCAGCCCCAGCATTTT,CASSPGTGIQPQHF
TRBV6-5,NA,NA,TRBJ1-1,TGTGCCAGCAGTTACCAGGACATGAACACTGAAGCTTTCTTT,CASSYQDMNTEAFF
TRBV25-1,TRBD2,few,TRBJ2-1,TGTGCCAGCAGTGAATATAGCGGGGAAAGGGACAATGAGCAGTTCTTC,CASSEYSGERDNEQFF
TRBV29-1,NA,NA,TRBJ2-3,TGCAGCGCCCCGGGTCTCGGCACAGATACGCAGTATTTT,CSAPGLGTDTQYF
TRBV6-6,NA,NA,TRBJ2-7,TGTGCCAGCAGTTACTCGAGCTATGAGGGGCACTACGAGCAGTACTTC,CASSYSSYEGHYEQYF
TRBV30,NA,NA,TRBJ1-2,TGTGCCTGGAGTGTAGTCAGGGATGGCTACACCTTC,CAWSVVRDGYTF
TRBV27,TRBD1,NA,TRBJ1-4,TGTGCCAGCAGTCCATACAGGGGAGTGGATGAAAAACTGTTTTTT,CASSPYRGVDEKLFF
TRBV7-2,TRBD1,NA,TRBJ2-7,TGTGCCAGCAGCCCTGACAGGGAACTCTACGAGCAGTACTTC,CASSPDRELYEQYF
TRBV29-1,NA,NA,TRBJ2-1,TGCAGCGTTGGTAACAGGGAGGATGAGCAGTTCTTC,CSVGNREDEQFF
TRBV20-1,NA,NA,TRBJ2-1,TGCAGTGCTAGAAGTCAAAATGAGCAGTTCTTC,CSARSQNEQFF
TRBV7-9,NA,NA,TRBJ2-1,TGTGCCAGCAGCTTAGAACAGTACTACAATGAGCAGTTCTTC,CASSLEQYYNEQFF
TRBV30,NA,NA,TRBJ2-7,TGTGCCTGGAGAAGCGCAGGGATTTTCTACGAGCAGTACTTC,CAWRSAGIFYEQYF
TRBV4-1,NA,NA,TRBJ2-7,TGCGCCAGCAGCCAAGTCGACCTCCCCGTACGTTCCTACGAGCAGTACTTC,CASSQVDLPVRSYEQYF
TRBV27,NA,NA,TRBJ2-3,TGTGCCAGCAGTTTATTGCTTTCTCTTAGCACAGATACGCAGTATTTT,CASSLLLSLSTDTQYF
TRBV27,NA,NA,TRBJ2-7,TGTGCCAGCAGTTTGGCGGGCGCGACAGCCTTCTACGAGCAGTACTTC,CASSLAGATAFYEQYF
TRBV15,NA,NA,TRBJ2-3,TGTGCCACCAGCAGAGGTCGGGCAGGCACAGATACGCAGTATTTT,CATSRGRAGTDTQYF
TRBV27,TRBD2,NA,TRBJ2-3,TGTGCCAGCAGTACACTAGCGGGGGGGCCTGTAGATACGCAGTATTTT,CASSTLAGGPVDTQYF
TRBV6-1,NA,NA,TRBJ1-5,TGTGCCAGCAGTGACGATCTTATTCAGCCCCAGCATTTT,CASSDDLIQPQHF
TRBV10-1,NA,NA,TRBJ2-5,TGCGCCAGCAGTGAGTCCCTGGGATACGGCCAAGAGACCCAGTACTTC,CASSESLGYGQETQYF
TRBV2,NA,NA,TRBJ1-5,TGTGCCAGCAGTGTGTCGGACAATCAGCCCCAGCATTTT,CASSVSDNQPQHF
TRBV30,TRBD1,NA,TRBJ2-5,TGTGCCTGGACCTGGGGACAGGGATGGGAGACCCAGTACTTC,CAWTWGQGWETQYF
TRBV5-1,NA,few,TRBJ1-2,TGCGCCAGCAGCCCCTCGTGGACCGGCTACACCTTC,CASSPSWTGYTF
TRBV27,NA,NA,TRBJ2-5,TGTGCCAGCAGCAACAAGGGACTTTGGGCGACCCAGTACTTC,CASSNKGLWATQYF
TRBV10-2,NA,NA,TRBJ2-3,TGCGCCAGCAGTGACCAGGCGACAGATACGCAGTATTTT,CASSDQATDTQYF
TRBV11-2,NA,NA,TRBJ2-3,TGTGCCAGCAGCTTAGACGTTGCGGTTCTCACAGATACGCAGTATTTT,CASSLDVAVLTDTQYF
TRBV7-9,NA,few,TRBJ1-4,TGTGCCAGCAGCCCAGGAAGTAATGAAAAACTGTTTTTT,CASSPGSNEKLFF
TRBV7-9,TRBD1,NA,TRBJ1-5,TGTGCCAGCAGCGGGACAGGGAGAGGCAATCAGCCCCAGCATTTT,CASSGTGRGNQPQHF
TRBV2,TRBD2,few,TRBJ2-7,TGTGCCAGCACCCTATGGACTAGCGGAACCTACGAGCAGTACTTC,CASTLWTSGTYEQYF
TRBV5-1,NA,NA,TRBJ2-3,TGCGCCAGCAGCTTGTTATTATGGTCAGATACGCAGTATTTT,CASSLLLWSDTQYF
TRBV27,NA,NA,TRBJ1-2,TGTGCCAGCAGTCCGGGGAATCCCCACCAGGACTATGGCTACACCTTC,CASSPGNPHQDYGYTF
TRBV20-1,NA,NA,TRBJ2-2,TGCAGTGCTAGAGCCACCGGGGAGCTGTTTTTT,CSARATGELFF
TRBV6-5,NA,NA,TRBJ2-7,TGTGCCAGCAGTCAACCGACAGGCTACGAGCAGTACTTC,CASSQPTGYEQYF
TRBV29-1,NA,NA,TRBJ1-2,TGCAGCGTGGACTCAGGGGAATCGGACTATGGCTACACCTTC,CSVDSGESDYGYTF
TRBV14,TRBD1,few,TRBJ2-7,TGTGCCAGCAGCCTCCGTCGCCGGGACAGGGAGCACGAGCAGTACTTC,CASSLRRRDREHEQYF
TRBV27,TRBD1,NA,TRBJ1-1,TGTGCCAGCAGCCCAAACGGACAGGATCACACTGAAGCTTTCTTT,CASSPNGQDHTEAFF
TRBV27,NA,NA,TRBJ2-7,TGTGCCAGCAGTTTCACAGGGAACCTACTGTCCGAGCAGTACTTC,CASSFTGNLLSEQYF
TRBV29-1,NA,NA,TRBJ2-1,TGCAGCGTTTTAGCGGACCGAAATGAGCAGTTCTTC,CSVLADRNEQFF
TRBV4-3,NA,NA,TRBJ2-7,TGCGCCAGCAGCCAAGGGCTAAAGGGTGTCTACGAGCAGTACTTC,CASSQGLKGVYEQYF
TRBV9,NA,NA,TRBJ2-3,TGTGCCAGCAGCGAGCATCCCGGCACAGATACGCAGTATTTT,CASSEHPGTDTQYF
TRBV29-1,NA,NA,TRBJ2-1,TGCAGTACCCTCGGGGCTAATTACAATGAGCAGTTCTTC,CSTLGANYNEQFF
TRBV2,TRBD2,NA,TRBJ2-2,TGTGCCAGCAGTGACGGGAGGGCGGTCACCGGGGAGCTGTTTTTT,CASSDGRAVTGELFF
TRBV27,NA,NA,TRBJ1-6,TGTGCCAGCAGCCAAATGGGGTCGGGGTCACCCCTCCACTTT,CASSQMGSGSPLHF
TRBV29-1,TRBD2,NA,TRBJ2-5,TGCAGCGCTGATGGGGTAGCGGGAGAAATGGGGGAGACCCAGTACTTC,CSADGVAGEMGETQYF
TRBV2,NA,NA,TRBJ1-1,TGTGCCAGCAGTGACTGGGGAAACACTGAAGCTTTCTTT,CASSDWGNTEAFF
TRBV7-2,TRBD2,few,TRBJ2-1,TGTGCCAGCAGCTTTCCCCCGGATGTAGCGGGGCCCTCCTACAATGAGCAGTTCTTC,CASSFPPDVAGPSYNEQFF
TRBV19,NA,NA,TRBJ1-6,TGTGCCAGAAGCTATGGGGCACGCTCACCCCTCCACTTT,CARSYGARSPLHF
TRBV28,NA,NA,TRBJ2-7,TGTGCCAGCAGTTCTATCGAAAGCTCCTACGAGCAGTACTTC,CASSSIESSYEQYF